The sequence of this TCR beta chain was determined in a study of preoperative IRX-2 immunotherapy in early breast cancer. Here immunoSEQ multiplex PCR was the method, and the copy in TCRdb shows in-frame clones only, minus some. The data show around 35,000 clones, roughly 95% seen once. Treatment: preoperative locoregional IRX-2 cytokine immunotherapy. Preoperative locoregional IRX-2 cytokine immunotherapy was tested in the phase Ib source study. V shed 5 bases and J shed 3 bases, with 14 bases lying between them. Germline values: CDR1 PRHDT, CDR2 FYEKMQ (reference sequence). This CDR3 has 14 amino acids.

The TCR was taken from a human donor with breast cancer. This material was obtained from a patient treated with IRX-2 immunotherapy. The V gene is TRBV13, the J gene TRBJ2-7; D is ambiguous. The CDR3 spells CASSPQDGNYEQYF. In nucleotides, the CDR3 is TGTGCCAGCAGCCCTCAAGACGGTAACTACGAGCAGTACTTC.